A single sample is the source of the 29 T cell receptor beta chains below, sequenced in a study of PD-1 blockade in classical Hodgkin lymphoma. Clones were read by immunoSEQ multiplex PCR, and TCRdb kept only the in-frame ones, dropping some. The repertoire consists of several thousand clones, with 70% to 80% occurring once and the leading ten covering about 2.5%. After autologous stem cell transplantation all patients relapsed, and prior brentuximab vedotin exposure differed between cohorts. Investigators isolated CD4+ T cells from thawed PBMCs through magnetic negative selection. The starting material was CD4+ T cells from blood, obtained at baseline. Receptors were obtained from a human donor with classical Hodgkin lymphoma.

This clone was picked up one time. The chain has TRBV19 and TRBJ2-2; TRBD2 aligns across 8 bases. Germline loops: CDR1 LNHDA, CDR2 SQIVND (reference sequence). After removal of 4 bases from V and 2 bases from J, the junction contained 6 bases not matched to a gene. The CDR3 contains 16 residues. In DNA form, the CDR3 reads TGTGCCAGTAGTAAGAGACTAGCGCAAAACACCGGGGAGCTGTTTTTT. It translates to CASSKRLAQNTGELFF.

The chain employs TRBV5-1 and TRBJ1-3; TRBD1 aligns across 7 bases. The CDR3 contains 16 residues. Germline lookup yields CDR1 SGHRS and CDR2 YFSETQ. V gave up 4 bases and J gave up 2 bases; unmatched junction bases: 9. The CDR3 is CASSTGTAAPGNTIYF. In nucleotides, the CDR3 is TGCGCCAGCAGCACCGGGACAGCCGCGCCTGGAAACACCATATATTTT.

The CDR3 is CASSPQGAGNTEAFF. The CDR3 region has the DNA TGTGCCAGCAGTCCTCAGGGGGCGGGAAACACTGAAGCTTTCTTT. V is TRBV28 and J is TRBJ1-1, with 8 bases matching TRBD1. The V segment lost 5 bases and the J segment 2 bases; nucleotides outside the gene matches: 7. Germline V gives CDR1 MDHEN, CDR2 SYDVKM. CDR3 size: 15 residues.

This chain connects TRBV21-1 to TRBJ1-2; TRBD1 was called by the table and not checked on the DNA. TRBV21-1 is shown as a pseudogene. The CDR3 consists of 19 residues. CDR3 DNA: TGTGCCAGCAGCAAAGCAGGTCTTCAAAGGGCAGGGGGTCTCTATGGCTACACCTTC. Amino acids: CASSKAGLQRAGGLYGYTF.

The V and J genes are TRBV28 and TRBJ2-3; D assignment may be TRBD1 or TRBD2 (6 bases each). In germline, CDR1 is MDHEN, CDR2 SYDVKM. Trimming removed 11 bases at V and 5 bases at J, with 20 bases between. The CDR3 extends over 14 amino acids. CDR3 protein: CAGGDSGGGDTQYF. The CDR3 DNA reads TGTGCCGGGGGCGATAGCGGAGGGGGAGATACGCAGTATTTT.

The rearrangement joins TRBV6-1 to TRBJ1-2; the D is unclear. The CDR3 contains 14 residues. Trimming removed 2 bases from V and 5 bases from J, with 12 bases in between. The germline gives CDR1 MNHNS, CDR2 SASEGT. CDR3 DNA sequence: TGTGCCAGCAGTGAACCGGGCCTAGTATATGGCTACACCTTC. Translation: CASSEPGLVYGYTF.

The chain joins TRBV18 to TRBJ1-1, with TRBD1 matching 8 bases. The CDR3 covers 15 residues. Germline values: CDR1 KGHSH, CDR2 LQKENI. Trimming took 3 bases from V and 0 from J; bases not matched to a gene: 3. The CDR3 DNA sequence: TGTGCCAGCTCACCCGGACAGGGATTGAACACTGAAGCTTTCTTT. Translation: CASSPGQGLNTEAFF.

CDR3 amino acids: CASPKPGQGVLNEAFF. The CDR3, as DNA: TGTGCCAGTCCAAAACCGGGACAGGGGGTCCTAAATGAAGCTTTCTTT. The chain employs TRBV19 and TRBJ1-1; 11 bases fit TRBD1. The CDR3 has 16 amino acids. Unmatched junction bases numbered 15, after V lost 8 bases and J lost 7 bases. CDR1 and CDR2 (germline): LNHDA, SQIVND (reference sequence).

The V and J genes are TRBV14 and TRBJ2-7, with TRBD2 matching over 12 bases. This CDR3 contains 15 residues. Germline V gene data show CDR1 as SGHDN and CDR2 as FVKESK. The J segment lost 4 bases and the V segment lost 4 bases, leaving 5 bases of the junction unmatched. Written as DNA, the CDR3 is TGTGCCAGCAGCCGCGGACTAGCGGGGACTTACGAGCAGTACTTC. It translates to CASSRGLAGTYEQYF.

V is TRBV28 and J is TRBJ2-3; the match to TRBD1 covers 11 bases. The V gene's germline CDR1 is MDHEN and CDR2 SYDVKM. The trim removed 5 bases at V and 14 bases at J, leaving 9 bases unmatched. The length of the CDR3 is 13 residues. CDR3 sequence (DNA): TGTGCCAGCAGTCCCCCCGGGACAGGGGGGACGTATTTT. Translation: CASSPPGTGGTYF.

In its sample, this clone was seen once. This chain uses TRBV6-1 with TRBJ2-4; a weak D match, TRBD2 (7 bases). V gave up 3 bases and J gave up 8 bases, with 17 bases separating them. Germline V gene lookup returns CDR1 MNHNS and CDR2 SASEGT. The CDR3 is made up of 15 amino acids. The CDR3 region is CASSDLLGGADIQYF. For the CDR3, the DNA is TGTGCCAGCAGTGACCTCCTTGGGGGGGCTGACATTCAGTACTTC.

The chain is built from TRBV19 and TRBJ2-1, with 15 bases aligning to TRBD2. V shed 4 bases and J 12 bases; nucleotides not matched to a gene: 25. In germline, CDR1 is LNHDA, CDR2 SQIVND (reference sequence). The CDR3 totals 21 residues. Written as DNA, the CDR3 is TGTGCCAGTAGTAATAACAGGGCGACGGGACTAGCGGGAGGTGACGGGGCCGGGCAGTTCTTC. Amino acids: CASSNNRATGLAGGDGAGQFF.

This clone came up a few times. The chain is built from TRBV20-1 and TRBJ1-1, with D possibly TRBD1 on 6 matching bases. Germline CDR1 DFQATT, CDR2 SNEGSKA (reference sequence). CDR3 length: 11 residues. Trimming pared 6 bases from V and 11 bases from J, leaving 16 bases between. In nucleotides, the CDR3 is TGCAGTGCCCGGGCTGAAAGGGGGGCTTTCTTT. Encoded protein: CSARAERGAFF.

The chain combines TRBV13 with TRBJ2-5, with 7 bases that match TRBD1. Trimming removed 0 bases from V and 11 bases from J; junction bases left unmatched: 12. The CDR3 sequence is 15 residues long. Germline CDR1 is PRHDT and CDR2 is FYEKMQ (reference sequence). The DNA for the CDR3 is TGTGCCAGCAGCTTAGGTCCGACAGGGAGAGCGGAGCAGTACTTC. As protein: CASSLGPTGRAEQYF. Based on the CDR3 plus reference TRBV13 and TRBJ2-5, the full variable domain is AAGVIQSPRHLIKEKRETATLKCYPIPRHDTVYWYQQGPGQDPQFLISFYEKMQSDKGSIPDRFSAQQFSDYHSELNMSSLELGDSALYFCASSLGPTGRAEQYFGPGTRLLVL.

This clone was counted only a few times. The chain links TRBV19 to TRBJ1-5; possibly TRBD1 for D (5 bases). The germline V gene has CDR1 LNHDA and CDR2 SQIVND (reference sequence). The CDR3 is made up of 14 amino acids. The ends were cut back, 6 bases at V and 5 bases at J, with 14 bases in the middle. The chain's CDR3 is CASRGTGTHQPQHF. Written as DNA, the CDR3 is TGTGCCAGTAGGGGGACCGGGACCCATCAGCCCCAGCATTTT.

This clone was picked up a small number of times. The chain employs TRBV7-9 and TRBJ1-1; D not resolved. CDR1 SEHNR and CDR2 FQNEAQ come from the germline V gene (reference sequence). Trimming shortened V by 2 bases and J by 3 bases, and 7 bases separated the two germline ends. The CDR3 has 13 amino acids. CDR3 amino acids: CASSLRPDTEAFF. In nucleotides, the CDR3 is TGTGCCAGCAGCTTAAGGCCAGACACTGAAGCTTTCTTT.

The CDR3: CASRWESGPYNEQFF. DNA of the CDR3: TGTGCCAGCAGGTGGGAGAGCGGCCCCTACAATGAGCAGTTCTTC. The chain is built from TRBV6-1 and TRBJ2-1; tentative D call: TRBD2 (5 bases). V gave up 6 bases and J gave up 2 bases, with 14 bases separating them. The CDR3 consists of 15 residues. Germline CDR1 reads MNHNS; CDR2 reads SASEGT.

CDR3 protein: CASSLSSGSSYNEQFF. In nucleotides, the CDR3 is TGTGCCAGCAGCTTAAGTAGCGGTAGCTCCTACAATGAGCAGTTCTTC. V gene TRBV5-5 combines with J gene TRBJ2-1; D is perhaps TRBD2 (6 bases). The V gene lost 2 bases and the J gene lost 0 bases, with 12 bases spanning the gap. In germline, CDR1 is SGHKS, CDR2 YYEKEE (reference sequence). This CDR3 comprises 16 residues.

J is TRBJ1-3 and V is TRBV19; 9 bases are a match to TRBD1. The length of the CDR3 is 14 residues. Trimming cost V 5 bases and J 7 bases; bases outside gene matches: 6. In germline, CDR1 is LNHDA, CDR2 SQIVND (reference sequence). Written as DNA, the CDR3 is TGTGCCAGTAGTTCGGGACAGGGCTCTAACACCATATATTTT. The encoded protein is CASSSGQGSNTIYF.

This chain uses TRBV7-8 with TRBJ1-2, with 7 bases aligning to TRBD1. This CDR3 spans 14 amino acids. Germline CDR1 reads SGHVS; CDR2 reads FQNEAQ. The ends lost 5 bases at V and 8 bases at J; junction bases unmatched: 11. The CDR3 region is CASSQGGKLEGYTF. DNA of the CDR3: TGTGCCAGCAGCCAAGGGGGCAAGCTTGAGGGCTACACCTTC.

This chain connects TRBV10-2 to TRBJ1-5; 8 bases agree with TRBD1. The ends lost 7 bases at V and 3 bases at J; junction bases unmatched: 17. CDR3 length: 18 residues. Germline V gene data show CDR1 as WSHSY and CDR2 as SAAADI. The CDR3, as DNA: TGCGCCAGCAACCCAGACAGGGGCCCTAGATATGACAATCAGCCCCAGCATTTT. It is translated as CASNPDRGPRYDNQPQHF.

The chain uses TRBV6-5 and TRBJ2-1; tentative D call: TRBD2 (5 bases). V was shortened by 4 bases and J by 2 bases, with 12 bases between the two germline ends. Per the germline V gene, CDR1 is MNHEY and CDR2 is SVGAGI. CDR3 length: 15 residues. This CDR3 is CASSFGVPAYNEQFF. As DNA, the CDR3 is TGTGCCAGCAGTTTCGGGGTCCCAGCCTACAATGAGCAGTTCTTC.

The chain employs TRBV6-5 and TRBJ1-2; 9 nucleotides match TRBD1. J lost 7 bases, V lost 7 bases, and 13 bases had no gene match. CDR1 and CDR2 from the germline V gene are MNHEY and SVGAGI. The CDR3 runs to 15 residues. CDR3 region: CASKNTGGGFAGYTF. CDR3 sequence (DNA): TGTGCCAGCAAAAATACAGGGGGCGGCTTTGCTGGCTACACCTTC.

The chain has TRBV18 and TRBJ2-2; D not resolved. The CDR3 runs 16 residues. In germline, CDR1 is KGHSH, CDR2 LQKENI. Trimming pared 1 base from V and 2 bases from J, leaving 11 bases between. The DNA for the CDR3 is TGTGCCAGCTCACCACAGGTGCCCTTAAACACCGGGGAGCTGTTTTTT. It codes for CASSPQVPLNTGELFF. Variable domain in full (rest from reference TRBV18 and TRBJ2-2): NAGVMQNPRHLVRRRGQEARLRCSPMKGHSHVYWYRQLPEEGLKFMVYLQKENIIDESGMPKERFSAEFPKEGPSILRIQQVVRGDSAAYFCASSPQVPLNTGELFFGEGSRLTVL.

V and J are TRBV29-1 and TRBJ1-1; unclear D gene. Between the trimmed V and J ends, which lost 4 bases and 2 bases, there was a span of 11 bases. In germline, CDR1 is SQVTM, CDR2 ANQGSEA. The CDR3 has 13 amino acids. CDR3: CSVAEGKNTEAFF. Here the CDR3 DNA reads TGCAGCGTTGCCGAGGGCAAAAACACTGAAGCTTTCTTT.

The gene calls are TRBV10-1 and TRBJ2-1; 9 positions agree with TRBD2. J was trimmed by 5 bases and V by 3 bases; bases with no gene match: 5. From germline, CDR1 is WNHNN and CDR2 SYGVQD (reference sequence). The CDR3 extends over 15 amino acids. The CDR3 coding sequence is TGCGCCAGCAGTGAAGGTGCTAGCGGGAACAATGAGCAGTTCTTC. It is translated as CASSEGASGNNEQFF.

V and J are TRBV7-8 and TRBJ2-1; D ambiguous. This CDR3 is 15 amino acids long. Germline V gives CDR1 SGHVS, CDR2 FQNEAQ. V lost 0 bases, J lost 9 bases, and 15 bases lay in between. Here the CDR3 reads CASSLARLVGSEQFF. CDR3 in DNA: TGTGCCAGCAGCTTAGCGCGGCTAGTTGGCAGTGAGCAGTTCTTC.

The rearrangement links TRBV6-1 to TRBJ2-7; TRBD2 agrees at 9 bases. V lost 5 bases, J lost 3 bases, and 5 bases stayed unmatched. Germline CDR1 is MNHNS and CDR2 is SASEGT. The CDR3 covers 14 residues. DNA of the CDR3: TGTGCCAGCAGTCCCGGGACTAGCATCTACGAGCAGTACTTC. This gives the protein CASSPGTSIYEQYF.

The chain carries TRBV14 and TRBJ2-1; 10 nucleotides match TRBD1. With 4 bases clipped from V and 12 bases from J, the junction kept 9 bases outside the gene matches. CDR3 size: 14 residues. Germline lookup yields CDR1 SGHDN and CDR2 FVKESK. In DNA, the CDR3 is TGTGCCAGCAGCCGCGGGACAGGGGTTAGTCGGCAGTTCTTC. It codes for CASSRGTGVSRQFF.